The 16 T cell receptor beta chains listed next were all sequenced from one sample in a study of cytomegalovirus exposure and HLA in healthy donors. The PCR made use of 60 Vbeta and 13 Jbeta primers. Clones were read by immunoSEQ multiplex PCR, and TCRdb kept only the in-frame ones, dropping some. The sample contains some 190,000 clones, around four fifths of which appear only once. The sample taken for sequencing was PBMCs. Receptors originate from a man aged 18 to 29 in good health and CMV-seronegative.

The V and J genes are TRBV5-8 and TRBJ1-2; D ambiguous. The CDR3 sequence is 16 residues long. V lost 0 bases and J 2 bases, leaving 14 bases between the germline ends. Germline CDR1 SGHTS, CDR2 YDEGEE. CDR3 sequence: CASSLVGPTANYGYTF. In DNA, the CDR3 is TGTGCCAGCAGCTTGGTTGGGCCTACTGCCAACTATGGCTACACCTTC.

The rearrangement links TRBV6-4 to TRBJ1-2, with a tentative D call TRBD1 (5 bases). V lost 6 bases and J 5 bases, leaving 19 bases between the germline ends. Germline V lookup: CDR1 MRHNA, CDR2 SNTAGT. This CDR3 has 15 residues. DNA for the CDR3: TGTGCCAGCAGAAACCTTCCTAGCGGGGCATATGGCTACACCTTC. It codes for CASRNLPSGAYGYTF.

The chain joins TRBV9 to TRBJ2-2, with D perhaps matching TRBD2 (5 bases). Germline CDR1 reads SGDLS; CDR2 reads YYNGEE. V lost 4 bases and J lost 0, with 10 bases in between. The CDR3 has 15 residues. This CDR3 is CASSPWTSNTGELFF. CDR3 sequence (DNA): TGTGCCAGCAGCCCATGGACTTCGAACACCGGGGAGCTGTTTTTT.

J is TRBJ2-3 and V is TRBV21-1; the table's D call, TRBD2, was not checked against the DNA. TRBV21-1 constitutes a pseudogene. The CDR3 runs to 14 residues. CDR3 sequence reads: CARLLAGGADTQYF. CDR3 DNA: TGTGCCAGACTACTAGCGGGGGGTGCAGATACGCAGTATTTT.

The chain uses TRBV5-6 and TRBJ2-1, with 7 bases aligning to TRBD2. V was clipped by 1 base and J by 3 bases; unmatched bases: 7. CDR1 and CDR2 (germline): SGHDT, YYEEEE. The CDR3 extends over 16 amino acids. DNA of the CDR3: TGTGCCAGCAGCTTGTGGCTAGCGGCCAACTACAATGAGCAGTTCTTC. Translated: CASSLWLAANYNEQFF. The whole variable domain, remainder taken from reference TRBV5-6 and TRBJ2-1, is DAGVTQSPTHLIKTRGQQVTLRCSPKSGHDTVSWYQQALGQGPQFIFQYYEEEERQRGNFPDRFSGHQFPNYSSELNVNALLLGDSALYLCASSLWLAANYNEQFFGPGTRLTVL.

The chain employs TRBV6-4 and TRBJ2-3; unclear D gene. The CDR3 is 14 residues long. With 0 bases removed from V and 3 bases from J, the gap between germline ends came to 7 bases. CDR1 is MRHNA, CDR2 SNTAGT, per germline. The CDR3 bases are TGTGCCAGCAGTGACTCGCCAGGTACAGATACGCAGTATTTT. Translating it yields CASSDSPGTDTQYF.

This clone appeared a few times. The chain recombines TRBV5-5 with TRBJ2-5, with D tentatively TRBD2 (5 bases). The CDR3 covers 10 residues. Germline loops: CDR1 SGHKS, CDR2 YYEKEE (reference sequence). V lost 8 bases to trimming and J lost 4 bases, with 6 bases between them. The CDR3 sequence is CASAGETQYF. The DNA for the CDR3 is TGTGCCAGTGCGGGAGAGACCCAGTACTTC.

J is TRBJ2-2 and V is TRBV28; D is perhaps TRBD1 (5 bases). From germline, CDR1 is MDHEN and CDR2 SYDVKM. CDR3 length equals 15 residues. Deletions cut 2 bases from V and 2 bases from J, with 9 bases between. CDR3 in DNA: TGTGCCAGCAGTTTAATCAGGGCCAACACCGGGGAGCTGTTTTTT. Its protein product is CASSLIRANTGELFF.

This clone occurred a few times. The V gene is TRBV4-3, the J gene TRBJ2-7; 11 positions match TRBD1. CDR1 is LGHNA and CDR2 is YSLEER in the germline V gene. This CDR3 contains 15 residues. V dropped 2 bases and J dropped 5; count of bases not matched to a gene: 5. CDR3 bases: TGCGCCAGCAGCCAACTGGACAGGGGGCGGGACGAGCAGTACTTC. Protein sequence: CASSQLDRGRDEQYF.

This clone has just one count. The gene calls are TRBV27 and TRBJ1-5, with 7 bases fitting TRBD1. Germline assignment: CDR1 MNHEY and CDR2 SMNVEV (reference sequence). This CDR3 is 16 amino acids long. Trimming took 5 bases from V and 1 from J; bases not matched to a gene: 8. This CDR3 is CASSPRTGLSNQPQHF. CDR3 DNA: TGTGCCAGCAGTCCCCGGACAGGCTTGAGCAATCAGCCCCAGCATTTT.

V is TRBV2 and J is TRBJ2-7, with TRBD2 matching 9 bases. The J call may be incorrect, as the DNA end agrees better with TRBJ2-5. This CDR3 has 13 amino acids. CDR1 and CDR2 from the germline V gene are SNHLY and FYNNEI. The CDR3 protein is CASSEELAGTQYF. The CDR3, as DNA: TGTGCCAGCAGTGAAGAACTAGCGGGGACCCAGTACTTC.

The rearrangement joins TRBV7-2 to TRBJ2-2; D remains ambiguous. This CDR3 comprises 15 residues. Germline loops: CDR1 SGHTA, CDR2 FQGNSA. Trimming removed 5 bases at V and 5 bases at J, with 15 bases between. The CDR3: CASSIVGRSTGELFF. CDR3 nucleotide sequence: TGTGCCAGCAGCATCGTAGGCAGGTCGACCGGGGAGCTGTTTTTT.

CDR3 in DNA: TGCGCCAGCAGTTCAGGGTCGATCGGCGGCTCCTACGAGCAGTACTTC. Its translation: CASSSGSIGGSYEQYF. This chain joins TRBV5-1 and TRBJ2-7; D possibly corresponds to TRBD1 (5 bases). CDR1 and CDR2 (germline): SGHRS, YFSETQ. Trimming removed 5 bases at V and 0 bases at J, with 18 bases between. The CDR3 has 16 amino acids.

The chain is built from TRBV18 and TRBJ1-4; D possibly corresponds to TRBD1 (5 bases). Trimming took 4 bases from V and 4 from J, leaving 10 bases between them. CDR1 and CDR2 (germline): KGHSH, LQKENI. The CDR3 contains 14 residues. In DNA form, the CDR3 reads TGTGCCAGCTCACATACCGGACATAATGAAAAACTGTTTTTT. It is translated as CASSHTGHNEKLFF.

This clone occurred once. The chain links TRBV4-2 to TRBJ2-5; D is possibly TRBD2 (6 bases). The CDR3 is 15 amino acids. Germline CDR1 and CDR2: LGHNA and YNFKEQ. V was cut by 6 bases and J by 2 bases, with 16 bases left in between. CDR3 residues: CASSIGFGGQETQYF. The CDR3 DNA is TGTGCCAGCAGTATCGGTTTCGGGGGACAAGAGACCCAGTACTTC.

The chain uses TRBV30 and TRBJ1-1; the D is unclear. CDR3 size: 14 residues. CDR1 is GTSNPN, CDR2 SVGIG, per germline (reference sequence). The V gene lost 0 bases and the J gene lost 0 bases, with 8 bases spanning the gap. Written as DNA, the CDR3 is TGTGCCTGGAGTGTAAATAACATGAACACTGAAGCTTTCTTT. Translation gives CAWSVNNMNTEAFF.